Listed here are 17 T cell receptor beta chains from one sample, sequenced in a study of blood T cell repertoires in COVID-19. Profiling relied on immunoSEQ multiplex PCR, and the TCRdb table lists in-frame clones only, not all of them. The sample comprises 90,000 to 120,000 clones, 70% to 90% of which are singletons, and 2.1% rests with the top ten. Sequenced input: peripheral blood. Receptor source: a human donor in a cohort sampled during active COVID-19.

This chain joins TRBV10-3 and TRBJ1-2, with D possibly TRBD1 on 6 matching bases. CDR1 is ENHRY, CDR2 SYGVKD, per germline. V lost 3 bases, J lost 6 bases, and 14 bases lay in between. CDR3 size: 14 residues. The chain's CDR3 is CAISDLQGLDGYTF. The CDR3 nucleotides read TGTGCCATCAGTGATCTTCAGGGGCTAGATGGCTACACCTTC.

V is TRBV5-1 and J is TRBJ2-1, with 13 bases that match TRBD2. Trimming cost V 2 bases and J 6 bases; bases outside gene matches: 5. CDR1 and CDR2 (germline): SGHRS, YFSETQ. This CDR3 region has 16 residues. The CDR3 DNA follows: TGCGCCAGCAGCTTATCGACTAGCGGGGGGTCCAATGAGCAGTTCTTC. Protein sequence: CASSLSTSGGSNEQFF.

The chain employs TRBV7-9 and TRBJ1-6; no clear D gene. The CDR3 sequence is 14 residues long. Trimming removed 5 bases from V and 0 bases from J, with 5 bases in between. CDR1 SEHNR and CDR2 FQNEAQ come from the germline V gene (reference sequence). In nucleotides, the CDR3 is TGTGCCAGCAGCCCAGGCTCCTATAATTCACCCCTCCACTTT. Translated: CASSPGSYNSPLHF.

The rearrangement joins TRBV18 to TRBJ2-2; a possible D gene is TRBD2 (6 bases). The length of the CDR3 is 16 residues. Trimming pared 0 bases from V and 1 base from J, leaving 9 bases between. The germline V gene has CDR1 KGHSH and CDR2 LQKENI. The CDR3 spells CASSPPGTVNTGELFF. The CDR3 DNA is TGTGCCAGCTCACCACCAGGGACTGTGAACACCGGGGAGCTGTTTTTT.

V gene TRBV4-2 combines with J gene TRBJ2-3; 12 bases match TRBD2. CDR1 is LGHNA and CDR2 is YNFKEQ in the germline V gene. The CDR3 spans 14 residues. The V segment lost 1 base and the J segment 10 bases; nucleotides outside the gene matches: 3. The CDR3 region is CASSQGLAGEAQYF. The DNA of the CDR3 is TGTGCCAGCAGCCAAGGACTAGCGGGAGAAGCGCAGTATTTT.

The chain uses TRBV7-3 and TRBJ1-1; the D is unclear. Germline CDR1 SGHTA, CDR2 FQGTGA. V shed 5 bases and J shed 3 bases, with 10 bases lying between them. The CDR3 loop spans 13 amino acids. The chain's CDR3 is CASSARRDTEAFF. The CDR3 nucleotides are TGTGCCAGCAGCGCTCGGAGGGACACTGAAGCTTTCTTT.

The chain is built from TRBV24-1 and TRBJ2-4; no clear D gene. The V gene lost 2 bases and the J gene lost 9 bases, with 16 bases spanning the gap. From germline, CDR1 is KGHDR and CDR2 SFDVKD. This CDR3 contains 15 residues. DNA of the CDR3: TGTGCCACCAGTGATTCCGGGTCCCATGTAGGCATTCAGTACTTC. Protein: CATSDSGSHVGIQYF.

The rearrangement joins TRBV27 to TRBJ2-1; weak D call: TRBD1 (5 bases). Trimming took off 3 bases at V and 0 bases at J, with 9 bases between the two ends. Germline assignment: CDR1 MNHEY and CDR2 SMNVEV (reference sequence). This CDR3 region has 15 residues. In DNA, the CDR3 is TGTGCCAGCAGTTTGTACAGGAGCTCCTACAATGAGCAGTTCTTC. Encoded protein: CASSLYRSSYNEQFF.

The V and J genes are TRBV29-1 and TRBJ1-2, with a possible D match to TRBD1 (6 bases). Germline loops: CDR1 SQVTM, CDR2 ANQGSEA. V shed 7 bases and J shed 6 bases, with 12 bases lying between them. CDR3 length: 11 amino acids. In nucleotides, the CDR3 is TGCAGCGAAACAGGGTTAGATGGCTACACCTTC. As protein: CSETGLDGYTF.

This chain uses TRBV5-1 with TRBJ2-3; D is unresolved. Germline CDR1 is SGHRS and CDR2 is YFSETQ. The germline V and J ends were trimmed by 2 bases and 6 bases, with 22 bases remaining between them. There are 17 residues in the CDR3. The CDR3 protein is CASSFPSTPDVMDTQYF. The CDR3 nucleotides read TGCGCCAGCAGCTTTCCTTCGACTCCCGACGTGATGGATACGCAGTATTTT.

The genes are TRBV28 and TRBJ2-2; D not resolved. Between the trimmed V and J ends, which lost 4 bases and 2 bases, there was a span of 14 bases. Looked up from germline, CDR1 is MDHEN and CDR2 is SYDVKM. The CDR3 length is 16 residues. Here the CDR3 DNA reads TGTGCCAGCAGTTCGCTACCGCCGCTTAACACCGGGGAGCTGTTTTTT. It is translated as CASSSLPPLNTGELFF.

Turning to this clone: Other DNA sequences in the same sample also yield this CDR3. The chain carries TRBV12-3 or TRBV12-4 and TRBJ2-3; no definite D call. CDR3 size: 12 residues. With 3 bases removed from V and 2 bases from J, the gap between germline ends came to 3 bases. CDR3 sequence: CASSFLTDTQYF. CDR3 coding DNA: TGTGCCAGCAGTTTCCTCACAGATACGCAGTATTTT.

This chain joins TRBV19 and TRBJ1-5; D gene ambiguous. Germline V CDR1 and CDR2: LNHDA, SQIVND (reference sequence). The CDR3 totals 13 residues. The germline V and J ends were trimmed by 5 bases and 6 bases, with 11 bases remaining between them. The chain's CDR3 is CASSGGPVQPQHF. The CDR3 DNA reads TGTGCCAGTAGTGGAGGGCCCGTTCAGCCCCAGCATTTT.

V and J are TRBV27 and TRBJ1-5, with 12 nucleotides matching TRBD1. Germline V gene data show CDR1 as MNHEY and CDR2 as SMNVEV (reference sequence). V was pared by 4 bases and J by 1 base, with 11 bases of the junction left unmatched. This CDR3 has 19 residues. This CDR3 is CASSSLGGQGARSNQPQHF. CDR3 bases: TGTGCCAGCAGTTCCTTGGGGGGACAGGGGGCGAGAAGCAATCAGCCCCAGCATTTT.

This clone was recorded once. This chain links TRBV27 with TRBJ2-5, with 10 bases fitting TRBD2. This CDR3 has 16 amino acids. CDR1 MNHEY and CDR2 SMNVEV come from the germline V gene (reference sequence). Trimming removed 0 bases from V and 5 bases from J; junction bases left unmatched: 6. The CDR3 sequence: CASSLSQRGGRETQYF. CDR3 DNA: TGTGCCAGCAGTTTATCCCAGCGGGGGGGCCGGGAGACCCAGTACTTC.

This chain links TRBV2 with TRBJ1-2; 9 bases are shared with TRBD1. Germline values: CDR1 SNHLY, CDR2 FYNNEI. The CDR3 spans 13 residues. V shed 7 bases and J 4 bases; nucleotides not matched to a gene: 4. The CDR3 spells CASMTGGSYGYTF. DNA for the CDR3: TGTGCCAGCATGACAGGGGGTTCCTATGGCTACACCTTC. The variable domain in full, completed from reference TRBV2 and TRBJ1-2, reads EPEVTQTPSHQVTQMGQEVILRCVPISNHLYFYWYRQILGQKVEFLVSFYNNEISEKSEIFDDQFSVERPDGSNFTLKIRSTKLEDSAMYFCASMTGGSYGYTFGSGTRLTVV.

The sample holds one count of this clone. The chain employs TRBV18 and TRBJ1-3; 9 positions match TRBD1. The CDR3 spans 15 residues. The germline CDR1 and CDR2 sequences are KGHSH and LQKENI. J lost 0 bases, V lost 4 bases, and 1 base had no gene match. The chain's CDR3 is CASSRDRVSGNTIYF. In DNA, the CDR3 is TGTGCCAGCTCACGGGACAGGGTCTCTGGAAACACCATATATTTT.